This TCR beta chain was sequenced during a study of radiation and T cells in renal cell carcinoma. As to time point: blood 4 weeks post-SBRT, at nephrectomy. Treatment specified: 15 Gy SBRT to primary tumor, nephrectomy 4 weeks later. Nephrectomy followed 15 Gy stereotactic body radiation by 4 weeks. Serial blood draws occurred at baseline and 2 and 4 weeks post-SBRT. V lost 3 bases, J lost 4 bases, and 11 bases stayed unmatched. Germline V CDR1 and CDR2: GTSNPN, SVGIG (reference sequence). This CDR3 contains 15 residues. Assay used: immunoSEQ multiplex PCR; TCRdb lists only in-frame clones, some missing. The sample includes approximately 80,000 clones, roughly 87% seen only once; the top ten take 4.5% to 7%.

The rearrangement joins TRBV30 to TRBJ1-2, with TRBD1 matching over 7 bases. This TCR was sampled from a woman in her seventies with renal cell carcinoma. Source: blood, taken from a patient whose treatment included radiotherapy and nephrectomy. CDR3 residues: CAWSPVDRDSYGYTF. CDR3 nucleotides: TGTGCCTGGAGCCCAGTAGACAGGGATTCCTATGGCTACACCTTC.